This T cell receptor (beta chain) was retrieved from a study of control samples from healthy donors and cancer patients. Repertoires were generated with immunoSEQ multiplex PCR, while TCRdb's copy carries only in-frame clones and drops some. The sample carries 100,000 to 150,000 clones, around 90% recorded once. Germline-derived CDR1 and CDR2 are SGHRS and YFSETQ. There are 15 residues in the CDR3. The V and J ends lost 4 bases and 6 bases respectively, with 14 bases between them. The chain has TRBV5-1 and TRBJ1-6, with a possible D match to TRBD1 (6 bases). The specimen was blood. This TCR was recovered from a man aged 35 to 55 in good health. CDR3: CASSPSGGLNSPLHF. CDR3 nucleotides: TGCGCCAGCAGCCCCAGCGGGGGGCTTAATTCACCCCTCCACTTT.